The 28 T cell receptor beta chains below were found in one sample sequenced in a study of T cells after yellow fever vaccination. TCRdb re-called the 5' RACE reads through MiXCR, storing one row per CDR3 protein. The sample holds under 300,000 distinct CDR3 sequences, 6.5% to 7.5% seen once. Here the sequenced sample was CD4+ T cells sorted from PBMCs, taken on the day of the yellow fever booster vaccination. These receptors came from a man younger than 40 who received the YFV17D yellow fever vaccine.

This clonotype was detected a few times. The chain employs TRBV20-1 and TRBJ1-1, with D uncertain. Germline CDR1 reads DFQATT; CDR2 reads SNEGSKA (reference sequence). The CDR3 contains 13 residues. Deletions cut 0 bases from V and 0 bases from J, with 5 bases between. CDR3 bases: TGCAGTGCTAGAGACCACCTGAACACTGAAGCTTTCTTT. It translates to CSARDHLNTEAFF.

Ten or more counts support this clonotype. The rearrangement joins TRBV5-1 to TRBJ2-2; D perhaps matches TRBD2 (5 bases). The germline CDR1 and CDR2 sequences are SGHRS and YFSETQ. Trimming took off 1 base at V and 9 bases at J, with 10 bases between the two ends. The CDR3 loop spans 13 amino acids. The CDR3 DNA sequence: TGCGCCAGCAGCTTGCTCCTAGCTCGGGAGCTGTTTTTT. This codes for CASSLLLARELFF.

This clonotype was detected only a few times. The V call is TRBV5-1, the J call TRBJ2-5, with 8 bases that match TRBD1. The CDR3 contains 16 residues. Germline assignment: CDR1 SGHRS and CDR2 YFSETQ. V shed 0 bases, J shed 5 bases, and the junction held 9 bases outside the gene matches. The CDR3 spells CASSLGTGFSGETQYF. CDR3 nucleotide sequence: TGCGCCAGCAGCTTGGGGACAGGGTTCTCTGGGGAGACCCAGTACTTC.

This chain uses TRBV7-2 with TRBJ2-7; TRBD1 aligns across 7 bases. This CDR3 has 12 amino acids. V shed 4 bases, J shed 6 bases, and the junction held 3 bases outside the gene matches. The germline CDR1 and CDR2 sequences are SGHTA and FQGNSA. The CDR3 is CASSSRGFEQYF. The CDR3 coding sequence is TGTGCCAGCAGCTCCAGGGGGTTCGAGCAGTACTTC.

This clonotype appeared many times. The CDR3 DNA follows: TGTGCCAGCAGTCGAGGAACTAGCGGGAGGTGGTATTTT. Translated: CASSRGTSGRWYF. The genes are TRBV28 and TRBJ2-3, with 12 bases lining up with TRBD2. Germline CDR1 MDHEN, CDR2 SYDVKM. This CDR3 region has 13 residues. Trimming took 5 bases from V and 14 from J; bases not matched to a gene: 8.

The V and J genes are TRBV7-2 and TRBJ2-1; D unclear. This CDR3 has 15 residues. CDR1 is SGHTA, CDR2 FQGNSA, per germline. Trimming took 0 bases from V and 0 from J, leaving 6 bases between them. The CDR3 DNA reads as TGTGCCAGCAGCTTAGCGACGAGCTCCTACAATGAGCAGTTCTTC. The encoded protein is CASSLATSSYNEQFF.

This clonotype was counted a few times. CDR3 in amino acids: CASGQGLTRNEQYF. In DNA form, the CDR3 reads TGTGCCAGCGGACAGGGACTTACTAGGAACGAGCAGTACTTC. The rearrangement uses TRBV12-3 or TRBV12-4 and TRBJ2-7; 8 bases are shared with TRBD1. Trimming at V came to 8 bases and at J to 5 bases, leaving 11 bases not matched to a gene. This CDR3 is built from 14 residues.

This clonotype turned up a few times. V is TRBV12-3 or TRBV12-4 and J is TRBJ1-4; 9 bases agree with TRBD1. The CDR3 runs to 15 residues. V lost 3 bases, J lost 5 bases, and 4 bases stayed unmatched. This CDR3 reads CASSFRQGENEKLFF. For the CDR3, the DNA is TGTGCCAGCAGTTTTAGACAGGGGGAGAATGAAAAACTGTTTTTT.

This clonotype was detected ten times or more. The CDR3, as DNA: TGCGCCAGCAGCTCGACCCGGGACAAGAAGGAGTACTTC. Translated, it gives CASSSTRDKKEYF. The chain couples TRBV5-1 to TRBJ2-7, with D possibly being TRBD1 (6 bases). The CDR3 contains 13 residues. CDR1 and CDR2 from the germline V gene are SGHRS and YFSETQ. V was pared by 3 bases and J by 11 bases, with 18 bases between.

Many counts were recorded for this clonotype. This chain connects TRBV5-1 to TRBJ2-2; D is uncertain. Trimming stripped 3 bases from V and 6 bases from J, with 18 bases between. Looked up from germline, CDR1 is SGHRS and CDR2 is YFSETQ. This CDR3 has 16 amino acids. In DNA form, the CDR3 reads TGCGCCAGCAGCTACGAGTCCCACAGAAGCCCCGGGGAGCTGTTTTTT. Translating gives CASSYESHRSPGELFF.

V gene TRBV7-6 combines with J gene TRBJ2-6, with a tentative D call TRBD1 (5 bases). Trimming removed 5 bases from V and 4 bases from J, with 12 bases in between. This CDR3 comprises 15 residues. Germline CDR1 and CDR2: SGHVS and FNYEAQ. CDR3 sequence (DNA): TGTGCCAGCAGCCCGTATGGGGCAGGGGCCAACGTCCTGACTTTC. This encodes CASSPYGAGANVLTF.

As DNA, the CDR3 is TGTGCCAGCAGTGAGGACCTCTGGGGTACGCAGTATTTT. This codes for CASSEDLWGTQYF. The rearrangement links TRBV2 to TRBJ2-3, with D hard to call. The CDR3 runs 13 residues. The V and J ends lost 3 bases and 8 bases respectively, with 12 bases between them. Germline V gives CDR1 SNHLY, CDR2 FYNNEI.

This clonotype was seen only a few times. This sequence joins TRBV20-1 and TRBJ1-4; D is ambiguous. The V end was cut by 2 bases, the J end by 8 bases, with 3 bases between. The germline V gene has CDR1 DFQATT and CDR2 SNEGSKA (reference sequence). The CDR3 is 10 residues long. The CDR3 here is CSARSEKLFF. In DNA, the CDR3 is TGCAGTGCTAGATCCGAAAAACTGTTTTTT.

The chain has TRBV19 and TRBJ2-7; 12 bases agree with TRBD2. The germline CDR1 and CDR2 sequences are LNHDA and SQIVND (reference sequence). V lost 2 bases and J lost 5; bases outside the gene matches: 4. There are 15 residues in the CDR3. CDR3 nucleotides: TGTGCCAGTAGTATACTAGCGGGAGGGATCCACGAGCAGTACTTC. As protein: CASSILAGGIHEQYF. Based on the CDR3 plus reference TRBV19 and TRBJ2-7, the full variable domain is DGGITQSPKYLFRKEGQNVTLSCEQNLNHDAMYWYRQDPGQGLRLIYYSQIVNDFQKGDIAEGYSVSREKKESFPLTVTSAQKNPTAFYLCASSILAGGIHEQYFGPGTRLTVT.

Here the CDR3 DNA reads TGTGCCAGCAGTTCGGCCGGGAGCACCTCCTACGAGCAGTACTTC. Its translation is CASSSAGSTSYEQYF. The rearrangement joins TRBV6-5 to TRBJ2-7; D is possibly TRBD2 (6 bases). Germline V gene data show CDR1 as MNHEY and CDR2 as SVGAGI. V was trimmed by 4 bases and J by 0 bases, leaving 13 bases between them. CDR3 size: 15 residues.

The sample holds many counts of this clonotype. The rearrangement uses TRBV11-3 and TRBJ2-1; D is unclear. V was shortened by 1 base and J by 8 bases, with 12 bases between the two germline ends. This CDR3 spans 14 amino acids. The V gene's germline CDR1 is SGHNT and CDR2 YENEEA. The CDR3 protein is CASSLVGAGDEQFF. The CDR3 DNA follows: TGTGCCAGCAGCTTAGTCGGTGCCGGAGATGAGCAGTTCTTC.

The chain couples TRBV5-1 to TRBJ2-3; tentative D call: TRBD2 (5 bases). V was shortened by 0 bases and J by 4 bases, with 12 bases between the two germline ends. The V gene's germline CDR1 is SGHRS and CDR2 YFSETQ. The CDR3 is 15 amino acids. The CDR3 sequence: CASSLDGEKADTQYF. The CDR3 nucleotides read TGCGCCAGCAGCTTGGACGGGGAGAAAGCAGATACGCAGTATTTT.

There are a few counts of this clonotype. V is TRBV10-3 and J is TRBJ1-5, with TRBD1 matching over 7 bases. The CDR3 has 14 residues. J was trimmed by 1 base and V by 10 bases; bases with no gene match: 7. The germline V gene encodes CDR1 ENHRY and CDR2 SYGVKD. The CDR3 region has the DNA TGTGCCACTAGACAGGGAGGGAGCAATCAGCCCCAGCATTTT. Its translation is CATRQGGSNQPQHF.

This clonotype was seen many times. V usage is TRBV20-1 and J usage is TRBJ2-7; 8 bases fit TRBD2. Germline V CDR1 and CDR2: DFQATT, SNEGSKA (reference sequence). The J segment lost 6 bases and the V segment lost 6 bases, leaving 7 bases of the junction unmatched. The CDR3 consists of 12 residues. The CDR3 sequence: CSATGGKVEQYF. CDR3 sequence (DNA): TGCAGTGCCACGGGAGGGAAGGTCGAGCAGTACTTC.

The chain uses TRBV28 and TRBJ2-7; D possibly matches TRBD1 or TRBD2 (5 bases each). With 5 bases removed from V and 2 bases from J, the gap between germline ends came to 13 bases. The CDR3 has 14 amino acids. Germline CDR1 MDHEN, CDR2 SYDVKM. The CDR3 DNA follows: TGTGCCAGCAGTCTCCGGGACCCCCCCTACGAGCAGTACTTC. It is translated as CASSLRDPPYEQYF. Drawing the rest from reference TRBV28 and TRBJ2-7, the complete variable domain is DVKVTQSSRYLVKRTGEKVFLECVQDMDHENMFWYRQDPGLGLRLIYFSYDVKMKEKGDIPEGYSVSREKKERFSLILESASTNQTSMYLCASSLRDPPYEQYFGPGTRLTVT.

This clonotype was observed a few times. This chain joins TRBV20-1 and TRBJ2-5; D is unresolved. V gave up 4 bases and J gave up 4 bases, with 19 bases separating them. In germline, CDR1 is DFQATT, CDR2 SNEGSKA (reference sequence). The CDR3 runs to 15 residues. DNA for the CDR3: TGCAGTGCTATGACGCCTTTAAGGTTCGGAGAGACCCAGTACTTC. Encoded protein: CSAMTPLRFGETQYF.

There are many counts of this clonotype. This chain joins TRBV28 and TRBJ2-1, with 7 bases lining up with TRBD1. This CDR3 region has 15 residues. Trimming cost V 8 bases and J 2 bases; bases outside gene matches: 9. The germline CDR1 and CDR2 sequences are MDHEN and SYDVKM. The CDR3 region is CASSVPGQPYNEQFF. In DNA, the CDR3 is TGTGCCAGCTCCGTTCCGGGACAGCCCTACAATGAGCAGTTCTTC.

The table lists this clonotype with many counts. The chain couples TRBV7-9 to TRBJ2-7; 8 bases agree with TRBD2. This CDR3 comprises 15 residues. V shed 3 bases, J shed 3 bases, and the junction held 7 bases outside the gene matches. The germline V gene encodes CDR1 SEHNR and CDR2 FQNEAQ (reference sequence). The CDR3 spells CASSFSGMGDYEQYF. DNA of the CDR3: TGTGCCAGCAGCTTTAGCGGGATGGGGGACTACGAGCAGTACTTC.

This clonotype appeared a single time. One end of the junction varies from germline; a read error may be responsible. The CDR3 region is CCAIKAGDKNTGELFF. CDR3 nucleotides: TGCTGTGCTATAAAAGCGGGAGATAAGAACACCGGGGAGCTGTTTTTT. The rearrangement links TRBV20-1 to TRBJ2-2; 8 bases are shared with TRBD2. CDR3 length: 16 residues. Germline V gene sequence: CDR1 DFQATT, CDR2 SNEGSKA (reference sequence).

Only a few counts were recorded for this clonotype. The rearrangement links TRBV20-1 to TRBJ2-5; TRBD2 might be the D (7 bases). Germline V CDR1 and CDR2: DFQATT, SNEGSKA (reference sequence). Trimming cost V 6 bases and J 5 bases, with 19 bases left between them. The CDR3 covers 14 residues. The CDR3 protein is CSARKGGVAETQYF. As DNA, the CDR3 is TGCAGTGCCAGAAAAGGGGGGGTGGCGGAGACCCAGTACTTC.

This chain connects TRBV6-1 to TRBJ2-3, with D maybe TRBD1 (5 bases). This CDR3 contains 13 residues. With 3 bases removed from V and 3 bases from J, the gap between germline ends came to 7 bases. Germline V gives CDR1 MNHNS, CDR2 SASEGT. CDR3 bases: TGTGCCAGCAGTGACAGGGCGACAGATACGCAGTATTTT. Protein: CASSDRATDTQYF.

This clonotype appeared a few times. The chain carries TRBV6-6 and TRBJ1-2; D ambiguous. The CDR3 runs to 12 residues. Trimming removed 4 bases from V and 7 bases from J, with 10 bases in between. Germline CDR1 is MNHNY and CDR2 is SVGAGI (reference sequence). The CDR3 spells CASSSAGFGYTF. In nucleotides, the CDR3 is TGTGCCAGCAGTTCGGCGGGTTTTGGCTACACCTTC.

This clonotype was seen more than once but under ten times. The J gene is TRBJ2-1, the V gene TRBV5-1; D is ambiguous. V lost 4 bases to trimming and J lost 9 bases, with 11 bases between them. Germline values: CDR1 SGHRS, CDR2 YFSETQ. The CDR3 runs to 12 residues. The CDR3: CASSHSSREQFF. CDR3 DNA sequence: TGCGCCAGCAGCCATAGTTCGCGTGAGCAGTTCTTC.